This TCR beta chain originates from a study of blood T cell repertoires in COVID-19. The repertoire was sequenced with immunoSEQ multiplex PCR; TCRdb's copy has only in-frame clones and lacks some. The sample carries about 140,000 clones, 75% to 90% recorded once. The CDR3 is 16 amino acids. The germline gives CDR1 SNHLY, CDR2 FYNNEI. Trimming pared 4 bases from V and 0 bases from J, leaving 13 bases between. Sequencing was performed on peripheral blood. The genes are TRBV2 and TRBJ2-4; D is uncertain. The TCR sequence derives from a woman aged 45-60 years with acute or convalescent COVID-19. The CDR3 DNA is TGTGCCAGCAGTGCTCGAGGCCTTATAGCCAAAAACATTCAGTACTTC. It yields the protein CASSARGLIAKNIQYF. Looking up the rest from reference TRBV2 and TRBJ2-4 gives the full variable domain: EPEVTQTPSHQVTQMGQEVILRCVPISNHLYFYWYRQILGQKVEFLVSFYNNEISEKSEIFDDQFSVERPDGSNFTLKIRSTKLEDSAMYFCASSARGLIAKNIQYFGAGTRLSVL.